This passage covers 9 T cell receptor beta chains from one sample sequenced in a study of shared clonotypes between healthy human individuals. Profiling relied on immunoSEQ multiplex PCR, and the TCRdb table lists in-frame clones only, not all of them. Of approximately 600,000 clones listed, roughly 95% are singletons. CD45RO-negative CD8 cells positively selected for CCR7 made up the naive population, which excluded terminally differentiated effector memory CD45RA+ cells. Sequencing used naive CD8+ T cells sorted from blood. All receptors come from a woman aged 30 to 39 in good health.

The chain couples TRBV1 to TRBJ1-1; the DNA was not used to check the table's D call, TRBD1. TRBV1 is assigned pseudogene status. CDR3 size: 19 residues. This CDR3 is CTSSQDETYREGVNTEAFF. CDR3 sequence (DNA): TGCACCAGCAGCCAAGACGAAACTTACAGGGAAGGGGTGAACACTGAAGCTTTCTTT.

A note on this clone: Other nucleotide sequences from this sample produce the same CDR3. This chain connects TRBV27 to TRBJ2-1, with 11 nucleotides matching TRBD1. CDR1 and CDR2 (germline): MNHEY, SMNVEV (reference sequence). The ends lost 4 bases at V and 6 bases at J; junction bases unmatched: 2. The CDR3 runs 14 residues. CDR3 sequence (DNA): TGTGCCAGCAGTTCCGGGACAGGGGGCAATGAGCAGTTCTTC. As protein: CASSSGTGGNEQFF.

This clone was detected only a few times. The chain links TRBV13 to TRBJ2-5; TRBD1 aligns across 8 bases. This CDR3 is built from 15 residues. Germline values: CDR1 PRHDT, CDR2 FYEKMQ (reference sequence). The J segment lost 1 base and the V segment lost 3 bases, leaving 4 bases of the junction unmatched. The CDR3 DNA follows: TGTGCCAGCAGCTTGAGACAGGGGCGCCAAGAGACCCAGTACTTC. Translated: CASSLRQGRQETQYF.

The chain links TRBV6-1 to TRBJ2-7; D perhaps matches TRBD1 (6 bases). Between the trimmed V and J ends, which lost 8 bases and 2 bases, there was a span of 13 bases. CDR1 is MNHNS and CDR2 is SASEGT in the germline V gene. This CDR3 comprises 13 residues. The CDR3 DNA follows: TGTGCCAGCCGGGCCAAGGGGGCCTACGAGCAGTACTTC. This codes for CASRAKGAYEQYF.

The chain uses TRBV19 and TRBJ1-1; tentatively, D is TRBD1 (5 bases). This CDR3 spans 12 amino acids. Germline-derived CDR1 and CDR2 are LNHDA and SQIVND (reference sequence). Trimming removed 6 bases at V and 5 bases at J, with 10 bases between. The CDR3 spells CASRQGQTEAFF. CDR3 DNA: TGTGCCAGTAGGCAGGGCCAAACTGAAGCTTTCTTT.

The rearrangement joins TRBV5-6 to TRBJ2-1; 10 bases are shared with TRBD2. The germline V gene encodes CDR1 SGHDT and CDR2 YYEEEE. After removal of 4 bases from V and 9 bases from J, the junction contained 4 bases not matched to a gene. CDR3 length: 13 amino acids. The CDR3 region is CASSPLAGAEQFF. In DNA form, the CDR3 reads TGTGCCAGCAGCCCCCTAGCGGGAGCTGAGCAGTTCTTC.

Here the CDR3 reads CASSYIAGGYEQYF. The CDR3 region has the DNA TGTGCCAGCAGTTATATCGCGGGAGGATACGAGCAGTACTTC. This chain uses TRBV27 with TRBJ2-7, with 8 bases that match TRBD2. From germline, CDR1 is MNHEY and CDR2 SMNVEV (reference sequence). The V gene end was trimmed by 4 bases and the J gene end by 4 bases; junction bases not matched to a gene: 6. This CDR3 has 14 amino acids.

The V gene is TRBV11-2, the J gene TRBJ2-3, with D perhaps matching TRBD2 (5 bases). Per germline, CDR1 SGHAT and CDR2 FQNNGV. With 5 bases removed from V and 1 base from J, the gap between germline ends came to 13 bases. The CDR3 consists of 15 residues. Written as DNA, the CDR3 is TGTGCCAGCAGCGCTATGCCCGGGGGCACAGATACGCAGTATTTT. Translated, it gives CASSAMPGGTDTQYF.

The chain combines TRBV7-9 with TRBJ1-5; D is possibly TRBD1 (6 bases). The germline CDR1 and CDR2 sequences are SEHNR and FQNEAQ (reference sequence). The CDR3 runs 14 residues. With 5 bases removed from V and 2 bases from J, the gap between germline ends came to 10 bases. As DNA, the CDR3 is TGTGCCAGCAGCCGACCAGGGGGCAATCAGCCCCAGCATTTT. Protein sequence: CASSRPGGNQPQHF.